This TCR beta chain was found in a study of cytomegalovirus exposure and HLA in healthy donors. Study as a whole: Within the Caucasian-associated ancestry cluster were roughly 79% of the 300 to 450 genotyped donors. Points from the study as a whole: Cytomegalovirus association was listed for 164 TCR beta chains. TCR beta sequences reportedly predicted the HLA-A and HLA-B alleles of most subjects accurately.

Primers for the PCR totalled 60 Vbeta and 13 Jbeta. Clones were read by immunoSEQ multiplex PCR, and TCRdb kept only the in-frame ones, dropping some. Among 200,000 to 250,000 clones listed, 70% to 85% were seen once. As regards this clone: The antigen is unknown.

This CDR3 region has 16 residues. V lost 4 bases and J 8 bases, leaving 22 bases between the germline ends. Germline CDR1 is SGHKS and CDR2 is YYEKEE (reference sequence). The receptor was isolated from a man aged 50-59 years in good health and CMV-seronegative. This chain joins TRBV5-5 and TRBJ2-1, with D perhaps TRBD2 (6 bases). Sequenced: PBMCs. DNA for the CDR3: TGTGCCAGCAGCCGGACCGGGACTTATATGGGGGATGAGCAGTTCTTC. It is translated as CASSRTGTYMGDEQFF.